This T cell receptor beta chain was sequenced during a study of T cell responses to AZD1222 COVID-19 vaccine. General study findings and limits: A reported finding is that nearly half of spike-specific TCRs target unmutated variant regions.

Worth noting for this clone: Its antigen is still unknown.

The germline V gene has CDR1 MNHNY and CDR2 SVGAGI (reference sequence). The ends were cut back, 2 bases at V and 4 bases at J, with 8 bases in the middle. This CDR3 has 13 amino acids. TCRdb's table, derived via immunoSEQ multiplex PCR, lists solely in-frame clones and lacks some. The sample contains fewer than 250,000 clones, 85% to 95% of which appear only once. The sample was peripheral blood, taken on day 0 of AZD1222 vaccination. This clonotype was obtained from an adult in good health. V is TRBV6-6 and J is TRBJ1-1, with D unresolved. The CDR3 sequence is CASSYAVGTEAFF. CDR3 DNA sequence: TGTGCCAGCAGTTACGCAGTGGGCACTGAAGCTTTCTTT.